This is a list of T cell receptor beta chains from one sample in a study of T cells after yellow fever vaccination. TCRdb re-derived calls from the 5' RACE reads in MiXCR, one entry per CDR3 protein. The sample contains around 340,000 distinct CDR3 sequences, about 8.7% of which appear only once. The sequencing used PBMCs, collected on the day of the first yellow fever vaccination. These receptors came from a man between 18 and 35 years old who received the YFV17D yellow fever vaccine. The conserved cysteine and the conserved F or W are not part of the CDR3 here. Size is omitted from some rows. Given values are once, few, many or a class for expanded clones.

TRBJ1-2 | TRBV6-2/TRBV6-3 | few | ASNYLTGDGYT
TRBJ2-1 | TRBV3-1 | - | ASSQDESSYNEQF
TRBJ1-1 | TRBV4-2 | - | ASSQHDSGWNTEAF
TRBJ1-5 | TRBV5-1 | few | ASSSTGESNQPQH
TRBJ1-4 | TRBV25-1 | few | ASSGTTGAAEKLF
TRBJ2-1 | TRBV4-2 | - | ASSQAVGAYNEQF
TRBJ2-1 | TRBV3-1 | - | ASSLPITSGVSYNEQF
TRBJ1-5 | TRBV4-1 | few | ASSHRTGNHQPQH
TRBJ1-5 | TRBV28 | few | ATTSGKVRH
TRBJ2-5 | TRBV27 | - | ASSNRGQETQY
TRBJ1-4 | TRBV7-9 | many | ASSPGQGRANEKLF
TRBJ1-4 | TRBV7-9 | few | ASSLARGWNPEKLF
TRBJ2-7 | TRBV20-1 | few | SVLPDRGPYEQY
TRBJ2-5 | TRBV9 | few | ASSVVGGGETQY
TRBJ1-1 | TRBV5-4 | many | ASSLERGTTEAF